The following is a T cell receptor (beta chain) sequence with its context. V lost 5 bases and J lost 4; bases outside the gene matches: 19. The CDR3 is made up of 18 amino acids. Germline-derived CDR1 and CDR2 are SEHNR and FQNEAQ (reference sequence). TCRdb processed the 5' RACE reads anew with MiXCR; each CDR3 protein has one entry. The sample consists of about 34,000 distinct CDR3 sequences, about 28% of them appearing once. The TCR comes from a female donor with breast cancer. Specimen: naive CD4+ T cells sorted from a lymph node. Specified subset: naive CD4+ T cells, CD4+CD45RA+CD25-. This rearrangement joins TRBV7-9 to TRBJ1-2, with 7 nucleotides matching TRBD1. CDR3 sequence (DNA): TGTGCCAGCAGCCGTGACCGGGACAGCTCCCAATCGGGCTATGGCTACACCTTC. Translating gives CASSRDRDSSQSGYGYTF. The full variable domain, with the rest looked up from reference TRBV7-9 and TRBJ1-2, is DTGVSQNPRHKITKRGQNVTFRCDPISEHNRLYWYRQTLGQGPEFLTYFQNEAQLEKSRLLSDRFSAERPKGSFSTLEIQRTEQGDSAMYLCASSRDRDSSQSGYGYTFGSGTRLTVV.